These 9 T cell receptor beta chains came from one sample sequenced in a study of blood T cell repertoires in COVID-19. Profiling relied on immunoSEQ multiplex PCR, and the TCRdb table lists in-frame clones only, not all of them. Of about 210,000 clones in the sample, over 75% were seen once. Sequencing input: peripheral blood. The receptors were gathered from a woman aged 40 to 49 with acute or convalescent COVID-19.

The chain couples TRBV6-5 to TRBJ1-3; 8 nucleotides line up with TRBD1. This CDR3 region has 13 residues. Trimming cost V 8 bases and J 4 bases; bases outside gene matches: 4. CDR1 MNHEY and CDR2 SVGAGI come from the germline V gene. The CDR3 bases are TGTGCCAGCGGCCGGGACAGGGGAAACACCATATATTTT. Protein product: CASGRDRGNTIYF.

This sequence joins TRBV10-3 and TRBJ2-3, with TRBD2 matching 12 bases. Germline CDR1 and CDR2: ENHRY and SYGVKD. The CDR3 runs to 16 residues. V lost 4 bases and J lost 1; bases outside the gene matches: 3. CDR3: CAISGTSGEGTDTQYF. The DNA for the CDR3 is TGTGCCATCAGTGGGACTAGCGGGGAGGGCACAGATACGCAGTATTTT.

The chain uses TRBV29-1 and TRBJ1-1; 8 bases align to TRBD1. CDR3 size: 13 residues. With V trimmed by 5 bases and J by 3 bases, 5 bases remained unmatched. Per germline, CDR1 SQVTM and CDR2 ANQGSEA. As DNA, the CDR3 is TGCAGCGTTAAACAGGGGGATTACACTGAAGCTTTCTTT. It is translated as CSVKQGDYTEAFF.

This chain connects TRBV5-4 to TRBJ2-3; TRBD1 is a possible D gene (5 bases). The V gene's germline CDR1 is SGHNT and CDR2 YYREEE (reference sequence). This CDR3 contains 15 residues. Trimming cost V 0 bases and J 1 base, with 9 bases left between them. CDR3 coding DNA: TGTGCCAGCAGCTTGGGTCTACAGGGCACAGATACGCAGTATTTT. It yields the protein CASSLGLQGTDTQYF.

This sequence joins TRBV18 and TRBJ2-7; D is uncertain. CDR3 length: 12 amino acids. V was shortened by 4 bases and J by 3 bases, with 7 bases between the two germline ends. The germline V gene has CDR1 KGHSH and CDR2 LQKENI. As DNA, the CDR3 is TGTGCCAGCTCACGAGACAACTACGAGCAGTACGTC. The encoded protein is CASSRDNYEQYV.

The CDR3: CASSTRRTHEQYV. In nucleotides, the CDR3 is TGTGCCAGCAGTACCCGGAGGACTCACGAGCAGTACGTC. The V and J genes are TRBV2 and TRBJ2-7, with D maybe TRBD2 (5 bases). Germline CDR1 reads SNHLY; CDR2 reads FYNNEI. The CDR3 has 13 residues. Between the trimmed V and J ends, which lost 5 bases and 5 bases, there was a span of 13 bases.

The chain recombines TRBV10-3 with TRBJ2-1; TRBD2 matches at 12 bases. Germline V lookup: CDR1 ENHRY, CDR2 SYGVKD. The CDR3 has 15 residues. V was pared by 10 bases and J by 4 bases, with 8 bases of the junction left unmatched. The CDR3 spells CATQPTSGGYNEQFF. The CDR3, as DNA: TGTGCCACCCAACCGACTAGCGGGGGATACAATGAGCAGTTCTTC.

V gene TRBV6-2 or TRBV6-3 combines with J gene TRBJ2-5, with D perhaps TRBD1 (5 bases). The CDR3 contains 16 residues. Per the germline V gene, CDR1 is MNHEY and CDR2 is SVGEGT. V was cut by 1 base and J by 0 bases, with 12 bases left in between. Here the CDR3 reads CASSYFATVYQETQYF. The CDR3 DNA reads TGTGCCAGCAGTTACTTTGCGACAGTGTACCAAGAGACCCAGTACTTC.

Regarding this clone: This same CDR3 is encoded by further DNA sequences in the sample. The V and J genes are TRBV10-3 and TRBJ2-2, with a tentative D call TRBD2 (5 bases). This CDR3 comprises 14 residues. Germline V gene lookup returns CDR1 ENHRY and CDR2 SYGVKD. V lost 8 bases to trimming and J lost 0 bases, with 10 bases between them. The CDR3 region has the DNA TGTGCCATCGAGGGAACAGCGAACACCGGGGAGCTGTTTTTT. It codes for CAIEGTANTGELFF.